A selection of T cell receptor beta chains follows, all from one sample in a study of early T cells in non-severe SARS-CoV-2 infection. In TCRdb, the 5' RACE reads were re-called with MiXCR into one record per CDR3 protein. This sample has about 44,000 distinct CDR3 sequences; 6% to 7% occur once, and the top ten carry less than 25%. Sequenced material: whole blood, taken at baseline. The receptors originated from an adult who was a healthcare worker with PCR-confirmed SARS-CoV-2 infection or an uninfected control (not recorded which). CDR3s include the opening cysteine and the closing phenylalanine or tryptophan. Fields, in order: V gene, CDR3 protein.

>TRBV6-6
CASSYSIEGFGQFF
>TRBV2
CASTSGGPYNEQFF
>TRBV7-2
CASSLSRDSKLYF
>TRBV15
CATSRESGTSTDTQYF
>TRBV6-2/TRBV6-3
CASREAGGRSYEQYF
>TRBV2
CASQKRGAQETQYF
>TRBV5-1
CASSLLGASGGRSYNEQFF
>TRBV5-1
CASSLPSGRTYNEQFF
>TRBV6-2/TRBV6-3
CASSQRGGENIQYF
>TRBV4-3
CASSRPGTSNSPYNEQFF
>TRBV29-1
CSAQGQGGQPQHF
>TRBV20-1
CSAKPSNEQFF
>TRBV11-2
CASSLKPGSYEQYF
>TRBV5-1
CASSLVRLAGVYEQYF
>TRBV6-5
CASTLSGSSRTEAFF
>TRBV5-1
CASSLYGYEQYF
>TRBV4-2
CASSQDSGTADQPQHF
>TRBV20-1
CSAAEEIHEQYF
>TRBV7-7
CASSLSYTDTEYF
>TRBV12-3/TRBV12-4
CASSRSRGAQETQYF
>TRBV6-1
CASSSGQGEAGELFF
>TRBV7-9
CASSLRGSGVGTEAFF
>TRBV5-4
CASSSGLAGMNYEQYF
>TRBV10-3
CAISESGTNNQPQHF
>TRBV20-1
CSAASGRAATQYF
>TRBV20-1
CSARKFLAGINSYNEQFF
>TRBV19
CASRNKVTGELFF
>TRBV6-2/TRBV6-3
CASSYSGSQRETQYF
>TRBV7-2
CASRTPGPGGEQYF
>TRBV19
CASTPKVMDSNQPQHF
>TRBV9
CASSNRDGPYEQYF
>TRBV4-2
CASSQGSGGEYTDTQYF
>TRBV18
CASSPGVGNEQFF
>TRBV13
CASSADAGFPFYGYTF
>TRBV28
CASSPRTGADTQYF
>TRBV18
CASSDSSKLGNTIYF
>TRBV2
CASNGGDASNQPQHF
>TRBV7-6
CASSLAVAAGGHNEQFF
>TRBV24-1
CATSDSGQDSNQPQHF
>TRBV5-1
CASSFLGQDNYGYTF
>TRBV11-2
CASSLRANSPLHF
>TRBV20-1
CSARPSTASGSGDTQYF
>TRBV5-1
CASSLVDTSYGYTF
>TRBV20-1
CSARDLAGGPGETQYF
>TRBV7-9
CASSPLRENTEAFF
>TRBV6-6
CASTHPDPGNTIYF
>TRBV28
CASSHRDAVPGYTF
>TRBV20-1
CSARPPRRSSYNEQFF
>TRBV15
CATSRDSYNSPLHF
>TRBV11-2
CASGTDNPEQYF
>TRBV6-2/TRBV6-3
CASSYNTGVTEAFF
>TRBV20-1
CSASPGTGDYEQYF
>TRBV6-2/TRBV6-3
CASSYYGQGRGTEAFF
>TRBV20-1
CSTGTQYF
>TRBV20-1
CSARSGGDAKNIQYF
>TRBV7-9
CASSLPLFTEAFF
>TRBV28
CASSFYGGAGWQFF
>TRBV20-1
CSASKDGTNYGYTF
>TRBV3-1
CASSQVQGDTEAFF
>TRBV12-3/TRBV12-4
CASSRSGRTDTQYF